This TCR beta chain was sequenced for a study of blood T cell repertoires in COVID-19. Study context: The United States, Italy and Spain provided the acute and convalescent COVID-19 samples.

Original analysis: Reference gene primers were amplified, and this amplification served to estimate nucleated cell counts. Assay: immunoSEQ multiplex PCR; the TCRdb copy retains only in-frame clones and omits some. That table is the source of V, J and clone size, and D and trimming were worked out from the DNA. The sample has about 250,000 clones, 85% to 90% seen once. Across 20 to 25 US areas, participants ranged in age from roughly 18 to 89 years. Cohorts were assigned according to the clinical history that participants reported. The CDR3 is 12 amino acids. Per the germline V gene, CDR1 is SGHNT and CDR2 is YYREEE (reference sequence). V gave up 6 bases and J gave up 7 bases, with 8 bases separating them.

Specimen: PBMCs or T cells enriched from blood (not recorded which). This clonotype was sampled from a man between 18 and 29 years old who had recovered from COVID-19. The V and J genes are TRBV5-4 and TRBJ1-6, with TRBD1 as a possible D gene (6 bases). The DNA of the CDR3 is TGTGCCAGCAACCAGGGGAATTCACCCCTCCACTTT. This codes for CASNQGNSPLHF. The full variable domain, in which reference TRBV5-4 and TRBJ1-6 provide the parts outside the CDR3, is ETGVTQSPTHLIKTRGQQVTLRCSSQSGHNTVSWYQQALGQGPQFIFQYYREEENGRGNFPPRFSGLQFPNYSSELNVNALELDDSALYLCASNQGNSPLHFGNGTRLTVT.